This T cell receptor beta chain was recorded in a study of radiation and T cells in renal cell carcinoma. Treatment reported: treatment-naive control, cytoreductive nephrectomy. Produced via immunoSEQ multiplex PCR; TCRdb's table is partial and in-frame only. The top ten clones hold roughly 19% of a sample with roughly 13,000 clones, approximately 62% of them seen once. The CDR3 spans 15 residues. Germline CDR1 and CDR2: SGDLS and YYNGEE. The junction had 7 bases not matched to a gene; V was cut back by 4 bases and J by 2 bases. This specimen was tumor tissue, taken from a patient whose treatment was nephrectomy without radiotherapy. The V and J genes are TRBV9 and TRBJ2-5; 8 nucleotides match TRBD1. This TCR was sampled from a woman older than 75 with renal cell carcinoma. CDR3 sequence: CASSPGRGLQETQYF. DNA for the CDR3: TGTGCCAGCAGCCCGGGCAGGGGGCTTCAAGAGACCCAGTACTTC. The full variable domain, with the rest looked up from reference TRBV9 and TRBJ2-5, is DSGVTQTPKHLITATGQRVTLRCSPRSGDLSVYWYQQSLDQGLQFLIQYYNGEERAKGNILERFSAQQFPDLHSELNLSSLELGDSALYFCASSPGRGLQETQYFGPGTRLLVL.